This entry lists 29 T cell receptor beta chains sequenced from one sample in a study of T cell changes during pregnancy in multiple sclerosis. Assay: immunoSEQ multiplex PCR; the TCRdb copy retains only in-frame clones and omits some. The data show approximately 100,000 clones, 90% to 95% seen once. The specimen was peripheral blood, collected in the first trimester of pregnancy. The receptors stem from a female donor with multiple sclerosis, enrolled in a pregnancy study.

This sequence joins TRBV5-1 and TRBJ1-1; the D is unclear. CDR3 length: 14 amino acids. Deletions cut 7 bases from V and 7 bases from J, with 20 bases between. CDR1 SGHRS and CDR2 YFSETQ come from the germline V gene. The CDR3 nucleotides read TGCGCCAGCGCGACTTCGACGCGCTCGGGTGAAGCTTTCTTT. Translation: CASATSTRSGEAFF.

V is TRBV11-3 and J is TRBJ2-2; D is uncertain. Trimming shortened V by 0 bases and J by 1 base, and 12 bases separated the two germline ends. CDR3 size: 17 residues. CDR1 and CDR2 (germline): SGHNT, YENEEA. The CDR3 region is CASSLDRGAVNTGELFF. The CDR3 DNA is TGTGCCAGCAGCTTAGATCGCGGAGCAGTGAACACCGGGGAGCTGTTTTTT. The whole variable domain, filled in from reference TRBV11-3 and TRBJ2-2, reads EAGVVQSPRYKIIEKKQPVAFWCNPISGHNTLYWYLQNLGQGPELLIRYENEEAVDDSQLPKDRFSAERLKGVDSTLKIQPAELGDSAVYLCASSLDRGAVNTGELFFGEGSRLTVL.

This clone was recorded a few times. The rearrangement joins TRBV29-1 to TRBJ2-2; weak D call: TRBD1 (6 bases). The CDR3 has 13 residues. Trimming took 8 bases from V and 6 from J, leaving 16 bases between them. Germline V gene lookup returns CDR1 SQVTM and CDR2 ANQGSEA. This CDR3 is CSSGSGAAGELFF. CDR3 sequence (DNA): TGCAGCTCGGGGTCAGGGGCGGCCGGGGAGCTGTTTTTT.

This clone was counted a single time. The CDR3 nucleotides read TGTGCCAGCAGCCCCCGGACAGGGGGAAACACCATATATTTT. It yields the protein CASSPRTGGNTIYF. V and J are TRBV7-9 and TRBJ1-3, with 8 bases identical to TRBD1. The CDR3 totals 14 residues. The V gene's germline CDR1 is SEHNR and CDR2 FQNEAQ (reference sequence). Losses at the gene ends were 5 bases for V and 4 bases for J; bases not matched to a gene: 4.

The V gene is TRBV5-1, the J gene TRBJ2-1, with 8 positions matching TRBD2. The CDR3 runs 14 residues. V shed 7 bases and J 4 bases; nucleotides not matched to a gene: 7. Germline CDR1 is SGHRS and CDR2 is YFSETQ. The CDR3 sequence is CASAPGGEYNEQFF. The CDR3 region has the DNA TGCGCCAGCGCCCCCGGGGGGGAATACAATGAGCAGTTCTTC.

V and J are TRBV5-4 and TRBJ2-5, with a tentative D call TRBD1 (6 bases). The CDR3 covers 15 residues. Germline V gives CDR1 SGHNT, CDR2 YYREEE (reference sequence). V was cut by 0 bases and J by 3 bases, with 12 bases left in between. The CDR3 region has the DNA TGTGCCAGCAGCTTGGACCTGACAGGCAAAGAGACCCAGTACTTC. Protein: CASSLDLTGKETQYF.

The J gene is TRBJ2-1, the V gene TRBV6-4, with TRBD2 matching over 12 bases. The CDR3 is 16 amino acids. The ends lost 5 bases at V and 6 bases at J; junction bases unmatched: 8. Germline loops: CDR1 MRHNA, CDR2 SNTAGT. DNA of the CDR3: TGTGCCAGCAGTATAACGGGACTAGCGGGCGGCAATGAGCAGTTCTTC. Its protein is CASSITGLAGGNEQFF.

V usage is TRBV7-9 and J usage is TRBJ1-6; no clear D. The CDR3 is 12 amino acids. From germline, CDR1 is SEHNR and CDR2 FQNEAQ (reference sequence). Trimming removed 4 bases from V and 8 bases from J, with 6 bases in between. CDR3 region: CASSSVDSPLHF. The CDR3 DNA is TGTGCCAGCAGCTCGGTGGATTCACCCCTCCACTTT.

J is TRBJ2-7 and V is TRBV30, with D perhaps matching TRBD1 (6 bases). Trimming stripped 0 bases from V and 1 base from J, with 7 bases between. The CDR3 is made up of 13 amino acids. Germline CDR1 GTSNPN, CDR2 SVGIG (reference sequence). In DNA form, the CDR3 reads TGTGCCTGGAGTGTAGGACAGTCCTACGAGCAGTACTTC. Amino acids: CAWSVGQSYEQYF. The whole variable domain, remainder taken from reference TRBV30 and TRBJ2-7, is SQTIHQWPATLVQPVGSPLSLECTVEGTSNPNLYWYRQAAGRGLQLLFYSVGIGQISSEVPQNLSASRPQDRQFILSSKKLLLSDSGFYLCAWSVGQSYEQYFGPGTRLTVT.

This rearrangement joins TRBV18 to TRBJ2-2; possible D gene TRBD2, 5 bases. The CDR3 runs 16 residues. V was shortened by 5 bases and J by 3 bases, with 16 bases between the two germline ends. Germline V gene sequence: CDR1 KGHSH, CDR2 LQKENI. The CDR3 region is CASSLANFGDTGELFF. The CDR3, as DNA: TGTGCCAGCTCATTAGCCAACTTCGGGGACACCGGGGAGCTGTTTTTT.

J is TRBJ2-2 and V is TRBV11-2, with D perhaps TRBD2 (6 bases). Per germline, CDR1 SGHAT and CDR2 FQNNGV. V lost 5 bases and J lost 3, with 16 bases in between. This CDR3 spans 16 amino acids. The CDR3 sequence: CASSPTGGRDTGELFF. CDR3 nucleotide sequence: TGTGCCAGCAGCCCAACCGGAGGGCGAGACACCGGGGAGCTGTTTTTT.

The chain recombines TRBV18 with TRBJ2-7, with 13 nucleotides matching TRBD2. The length of the CDR3 is 19 residues. Germline loops: CDR1 KGHSH, CDR2 LQKENI. J gave up 3 bases and V 3 bases, and 14 bases lay outside the gene matches. The CDR3 DNA reads as TGTGCCAGCTCACCGAACTCCTTGGGACTAGCGGGGCCGGACTACGAGCAGTACTTC. It codes for CASSPNSLGLAGPDYEQYF. The full variable domain, with the rest looked up from reference TRBV18 and TRBJ2-7, is NAGVMQNPRHLVRRRGQEARLRCSPMKGHSHVYWYRQLPEEGLKFMVYLQKENIIDESGMPKERFSAEFPKEGPSILRIQQVVRGDSAAYFCASSPNSLGLAGPDYEQYFGPGTRLTVT.

The J gene is TRBJ1-3, the V gene TRBV4-1, with 8 bases lining up with TRBD1. CDR3 length: 16 residues. V lost 0 bases, J lost 3 bases, and 4 bases stayed unmatched. CDR1 is MGHRA and CDR2 is YSYEKL in the germline V gene. CDR3 DNA sequence: TGCGCCAGCAGCCAAGAAGGACAGGGATATGGAAACACCATATATTTT. This gives the protein CASSQEGQGYGNTIYF.

This chain uses TRBV6-5 with TRBJ1-5, with unresolved D. Germline V CDR1 and CDR2: MNHEY, SVGAGI. Trimming cost V 7 bases and J 0 bases, with 10 bases left between them. The CDR3 contains 14 residues. CDR3 region: CASTAGASNQPQHF. The CDR3 DNA reads as TGTGCCAGCACCGCGGGAGCTAGCAATCAGCCCCAGCATTTT.

The chain has TRBV2 and TRBJ1-1; 10 nucleotides align to TRBD1. The CDR3 contains 15 residues. Trimming removed 8 bases from V and 4 bases from J; junction bases left unmatched: 10. In germline, CDR1 is SNHLY, CDR2 FYNNEI. This CDR3 is CASFPDRGVFTEAFF. CDR3 nucleotides: TGTGCCAGCTTCCCGGACAGGGGGGTTTTCACTGAAGCTTTCTTT.

This sequence joins TRBV5-1 and TRBJ1-6; 8 bases line up with TRBD1. The CDR3 extends over 16 amino acids. V was pared by 2 bases and J by 6 bases, with 7 bases of the junction left unmatched. Germline CDR1 is SGHRS and CDR2 is YFSETQ. The CDR3 nucleotides read TGCGCCAGCAGCTTCACAGGGGGTGTCGTTAATTCACCCCTCCACTTT. This encodes CASSFTGGVVNSPLHF. Together with reference TRBV5-1 and TRBJ1-6, the CDR3 gives the full variable domain: KAGVTQTPRYLIKTRGQQVTLSCSPISGHRSVSWYQQTPGQGLQFLFEYFSETQRNKGNFPGRFSGRQFSNSRSEMNVSTLELGDSALYLCASSFTGGVVNSPLHFGNGTRLTVT.

This chain uses TRBV19 with TRBJ2-1; D is uncertain. The V end lost 1 base, the J end lost 8 bases, and 9 bases lay between the germline ends. Germline V gives CDR1 LNHDA, CDR2 SQIVND (reference sequence). CDR3 length: 13 amino acids. CDR3 DNA sequence: TGTGCCAGTAGTATAGTCCCTTCGGATGAGCAGTTCTTC. Protein: CASSIVPSDEQFF.

The chain combines TRBV27 with TRBJ1-1, with a tentative D call TRBD1 (5 bases). The CDR3 has 14 amino acids. V dropped 4 bases and J dropped 6 bases, with 15 bases sitting between them. Per germline, CDR1 MNHEY and CDR2 SMNVEV (reference sequence). The CDR3 sequence is CASSSRTQVAEAFF. Here the CDR3 DNA reads TGTGCCAGCAGTTCCCGGACACAAGTCGCTGAAGCTTTCTTT.

This chain links TRBV29-1 with TRBJ1-3; D is ambiguous. V lost 3 bases and J 0 bases, leaving 9 bases between the germline ends. Germline assignment: CDR1 SQVTM and CDR2 ANQGSEA. The CDR3 totals 14 residues. CDR3: CSVELADSGNTIYF. CDR3 DNA sequence: TGCAGCGTTGAGCTGGCAGACTCTGGAAACACCATATATTTT.

V usage is TRBV2 and J usage is TRBJ2-2, with no clear D. Germline V gives CDR1 SNHLY, CDR2 FYNNEI. Between the trimmed V and J ends, which lost 6 bases and 7 bases, there was a span of 24 bases. The CDR3 spans 17 residues. The CDR3 DNA reads as TGTGCCAGCAGGGTAAGCGCCTCGACCCAGAACGGCGGGGAGCTGTTTTTT. Translating it yields CASRVSASTQNGGELFF.

This clone was seen a single time. The rearrangement uses TRBV27 and TRBJ2-7, with TRBD2 matching 11 bases. This CDR3 has 14 amino acids. Germline CDR1 and CDR2: MNHEY and SMNVEV (reference sequence). V shed 6 bases, J shed 2 bases, and the junction held 3 bases outside the gene matches. CDR3 in DNA: TGTGCCAGCAGCTTAGCGGGGGGGCCCTACGAGCAGTACTTC. Protein: CASSLAGGPYEQYF.

The chain carries TRBV20-1 and TRBJ1-6; tentatively, D is TRBD1 (6 bases). Trimming took 4 bases from V and 13 from J, leaving 11 bases between them. Germline V lookup: CDR1 DFQATT, CDR2 SNEGSKA (reference sequence). The CDR3 contains 11 residues. Written as DNA, the CDR3 is TGCAGTGCTATGACAGGTAGTCCCCTCCACTTT. Amino acids: CSAMTGSPLHF.

DNA of the CDR3: TGTGCCAGCAGCTTGTCCTCGGGGGGTGGCACAGATACGCAGTATTTT. It encodes CASSLSSGGGTDTQYF. J is TRBJ2-3 and V is TRBV5-4, with TRBD2 matching 7 bases. The V gene's germline CDR1 is SGHNT and CDR2 YYREEE (reference sequence). CDR3 length: 16 residues. Trimming cost V 1 base and J 1 base; bases outside gene matches: 6.

CDR3 sequence: CASSPPGVWDTQYF. In DNA form, the CDR3 reads TGTGCCAGCAGCCCGCCCGGGGTTTGGGATACGCAGTATTTT. The rearrangement joins TRBV5-5 to TRBJ2-3, with D possibly being TRBD2 (5 bases). The CDR3 loop spans 14 amino acids. The germline V gene encodes CDR1 SGHKS and CDR2 YYEKEE (reference sequence). V lost 4 bases to trimming and J lost 6 bases, with 15 bases between them. Based on the CDR3 plus reference TRBV5-5 and TRBJ2-3, the full variable domain is DAGVTQSPTHLIKTRGQQVTLRCSPISGHKSVSWYQQVLGQGPQFIFQYYEKEERGRGNFPDRFSARQFPNYSSELNVNALLLGDSALYLCASSPPGVWDTQYFGPGTRLTVL.

This CDR3 is CASSPGQGGGYTF. As DNA, the CDR3 is TGTGCCAGCTCACCCGGTCAGGGAGGCGGCTACACCTTC. The V call is TRBV18, the J call TRBJ1-2; D may be TRBD1 (5 bases). Trimming took off 3 bases at V and 8 bases at J, with 13 bases between the two ends. CDR1 and CDR2 (germline): KGHSH, LQKENI. CDR3 size: 13 residues.

J is TRBJ1-1 and V is TRBV7-9; unclear D gene. V was shortened by 4 bases and J by 2 bases, with 11 bases between the two germline ends. The CDR3 is 14 residues long. The germline V gene encodes CDR1 SEHNR and CDR2 FQNEAQ (reference sequence). The CDR3 loop is CASSSQRLNTEAFF. The CDR3 nucleotides read TGTGCCAGCAGCTCCCAGCGACTTAACACTGAAGCTTTCTTT.

The V call is TRBV11-2, the J call TRBJ2-3; 13 nucleotides line up with TRBD2. From germline, CDR1 is SGHAT and CDR2 FQNNGV. Trimming cost V 8 bases and J 2 bases; bases outside gene matches: 4. This CDR3 is 15 amino acids long. This CDR3 is CASLTSGGPTDTQYF. The CDR3 region has the DNA TGTGCCAGCCTGACTAGCGGGGGGCCCACAGATACGCAGTATTTT.

The rearrangement links TRBV9 to TRBJ1-1, with D possibly being TRBD1 (5 bases). The CDR3 loop spans 15 amino acids. In germline, CDR1 is SGDLS, CDR2 YYNGEE. Trimming shortened V by 2 bases and J by 4 bases, and 15 bases separated the two germline ends. The CDR3 DNA is TGTGCCAGCAGCGTGTCAACGGGGGGGACCACTGAAGCTTTCTTT. Translated: CASSVSTGGTTEAFF.

The chain links TRBV5-1 to TRBJ2-5; 14 bases map to TRBD2. There are 17 residues in the CDR3. Germline CDR1 SGHRS, CDR2 YFSETQ. V shed 1 base and J 3 bases; nucleotides not matched to a gene: 5. CDR3 bases: TGCGCCAGCAGCTTGAGACTAGCGGGGGGGTTGGAAGAGACCCAGTACTTC. It is translated as CASSLRLAGGLEETQYF. The full variable domain, in which reference TRBV5-1 and TRBJ2-5 provide the parts outside the CDR3, is KAGVTQTPRYLIKTRGQQVTLSCSPISGHRSVSWYQQTPGQGLQFLFEYFSETQRNKGNFPGRFSGRQFSNSRSEMNVSTLELGDSALYLCASSLRLAGGLEETQYFGPGTRLLVL.